The rows below give T cell receptor beta chains drawn from one sample of a study of response to subunit inactivated influenza vaccine. TCRdb reprocessed the RT-PCR reads via MiXCR and lists one record per CDR3 protein. The sample has about 620,000 distinct CDR3 sequences; 12% are singletons. Here the sequenced sample was PBMCs from blood, taken on the day of vaccination. These receptors all stem from a man over 45 who received an inactivated influenza vaccine. CDR3s leave out the opening cysteine and the closing phenylalanine or tryptophan. Fields, in order: V gene, CDR3 protein.

v_gene: TRBV25-1
CDR3aa: ASMTSGFIGDTQY

v_gene: TRBV6-1
CDR3aa: ASSRGAGERRRTEAF

v_gene: TRBV20-1
CDR3aa: SARGGSRKNIQY

v_gene: TRBV28
CDR3aa: ASSGVGRANYGYT

v_gene: TRBV12-3/TRBV12-4
CDR3aa: ASMGVANTEAF

v_gene: TRBV7-6
CDR3aa: ASSPAHMALGNEQF

v_gene: TRBV29-1
CDR3aa: SVESRSSYNEQF

v_gene: TRBV28
CDR3aa: ASHGAYGAGTGELF

v_gene: TRBV6-1
CDR3aa: ASSVPSGGVSDTQY

v_gene: TRBV25-1
CDR3aa: ASSDAARSLFMEQF

v_gene: TRBV4-2
CDR3aa: ASSQDLGQMIETQY

v_gene: TRBV6-1
CDR3aa: ASTAGLDETQY

v_gene: TRBV9
CDR3aa: ASSVEVSGTGDTQY

v_gene: TRBV3-1
CDR3aa: ASSPSDTSSYEQY

v_gene: TRBV7-2
CDR3aa: ASSLRPTGYEQY

v_gene: TRBV10-1
CDR3aa: ASTGTSGTITYNEQF

v_gene: TRBV7-9
CDR3aa: ASSRGSPEAF

v_gene: TRBV15
CDR3aa: ATSLGTFFNTDTQY

v_gene: TRBV27
CDR3aa: ASRLGAGANVLT

v_gene: TRBV27
CDR3aa: ASSSDKTYEQY

v_gene: TRBV5-1
CDR3aa: ASSERAAGDANTGELF

v_gene: TRBV7-6
CDR3aa: ASSLVTDYNSPLH